The clone carrying this T cell receptor beta chain has just a few counts. Its matching antigen is unknown. Treatment described: around 19 received Ad26.COV2.S at low or high dose, single or two shots; about 5 received placebo; per-sample allocation not given. Specimens were obtained on day 63 following the first vaccine or placebo injection. Aged 18-55 years, donor was enrolled in Boston in about 2020. After removal of 5 bases from V and 9 bases from J, the junction contained 13 bases not matched to a gene. This CDR3 is built from 15 residues. Germline CDR1 and CDR2: MNHNY and SVGAGI (reference sequence). The data originate from a study of Ad26.COV2.S vaccination and SARS-CoV-2 variants. At the level of the study: Donor allocation was to the COV1001 Ad26.COV2.S trial arm. Once or twice, 56 days apart, Ad26.COV2.S was delivered intramuscularly.

The study, taken as a whole, reports: Those who received vaccine or placebo ended up with similar non-spike TCR breadth.

Produced via immunoSEQ multiplex PCR; TCRdb's table is partial and in-frame only. The data hold 300,000 to 400,000 clones, with 86% observed a single time. This TCR derives from a person between 18 and 60 years old who received the Ad26.COV2.S COVID-19 vaccine or a placebo. The starting material was peripheral blood, obtained in a trial of Ad26.COV2.S vaccine versus placebo. The V call is TRBV6-6, the J call TRBJ1-2; 9 bases match TRBD1. The CDR3 protein is CASSPARDREFSYTF. The CDR3, as DNA: TGTGCCAGCAGTCCGGCGCGGGACAGGGAGTTTAGCTACACCTTC.